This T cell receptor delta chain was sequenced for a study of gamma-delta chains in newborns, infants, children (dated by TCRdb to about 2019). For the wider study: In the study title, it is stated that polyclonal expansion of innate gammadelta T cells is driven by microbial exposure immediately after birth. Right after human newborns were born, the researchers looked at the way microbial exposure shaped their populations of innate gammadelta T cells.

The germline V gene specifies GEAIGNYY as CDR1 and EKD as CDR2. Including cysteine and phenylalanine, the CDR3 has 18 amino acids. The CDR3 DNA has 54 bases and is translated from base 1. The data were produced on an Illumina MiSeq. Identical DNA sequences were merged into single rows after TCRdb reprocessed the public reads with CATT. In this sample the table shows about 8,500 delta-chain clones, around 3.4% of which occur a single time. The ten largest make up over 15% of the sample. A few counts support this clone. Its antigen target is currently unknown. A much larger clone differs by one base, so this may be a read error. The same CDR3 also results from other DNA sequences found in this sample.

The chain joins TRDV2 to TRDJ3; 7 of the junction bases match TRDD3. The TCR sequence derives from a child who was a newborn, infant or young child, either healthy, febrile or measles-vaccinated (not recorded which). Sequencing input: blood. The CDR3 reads CACDTWGSSSWDTRQMFF. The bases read TGTGCCTGCGACACCTGGGGGTCGAGCTCCTGGGACACCCGACAGATGTTTTTC.